Presented here are 7 T cell receptor beta chains from one specimen sequenced in a study of technical replicates of blood from a few donors. Method: immunoSEQ multiplex PCR; TCRdb's copy keeps in-frame clones and lacks some. The table lists approximately 75,000 clones, around 97% of them singletons, with under 0.3% in the top ten. The sample taken for sequencing was T cells isolated from PBMCs. These receptors were taken from a human donor in good health.

V and J are TRBV29-1 and TRBJ2-1; D might be TRBD1 (6 bases). The V and J ends lost 6 bases and 7 bases respectively, with 13 bases between them. Per germline, CDR1 SQVTM and CDR2 ANQGSEA. The CDR3 extends over 12 amino acids. CDR3 sequence: CSVYRAGNEQFF. CDR3 sequence (DNA): TGCAGCGTCTACAGGGCTGGGAATGAGCAGTTCTTC.

The CDR3 spells CASSHRVGTDTQYF. The DNA of the CDR3 is TGTGCCAGCAGCCACCGCGTAGGCACAGATACGCAGTATTTT. The V and J genes are TRBV7-3 and TRBJ2-3; D gene uncertain. Trimming removed 5 bases at V and 1 base at J, with 10 bases between. The CDR3 length is 14 residues. CDR1 is SGHTA and CDR2 is FQGTGA in the germline V gene.

This chain links TRBV14 with TRBJ2-7, with a weak D call TRBD1 (5 bases). CDR3 length equals 13 residues. Germline values: CDR1 SGHDN, CDR2 FVKESK. The germline V and J ends were trimmed by 4 bases and 3 bases, with 10 bases remaining between them. CDR3 amino acids: CASSPTEDYEQYF. Here the CDR3 DNA reads TGTGCCAGCAGCCCGACAGAAGACTACGAGCAGTACTTC.

This chain uses TRBV6-5 with TRBJ2-1; D remains unclear. Germline V gene sequence: CDR1 MNHEY, CDR2 SVGAGI. Between the trimmed V and J ends, which lost 6 bases and 5 bases, there was a span of 5 bases. The CDR3 consists of 11 residues. CDR3 sequence reads: CASSSNNEQFF. CDR3 nucleotides: TGTGCCAGCAGCTCTAACAATGAGCAGTTCTTC.

This clone appeared once. The V gene is TRBV10-3, the J gene TRBJ2-2; perhaps TRBD2 as D (6 bases). Germline CDR1 is ENHRY and CDR2 is SYGVKD. V lost 7 bases and J lost 5, with 17 bases in between. CDR3 length equals 15 residues. CDR3 loop: CAIMTGGGPTGELFF. The CDR3 DNA follows: TGTGCCATCATGACTGGCGGAGGGCCGACCGGGGAGCTGTTTTTT.

CDR3 bases: TGTGCCAGCAGCTGGGGGCCCGACGGAGGCACAGATACGCAGTATTTT. Residues: CASSWGPDGGTDTQYF. The chain joins TRBV5-8 to TRBJ2-3; tentatively, D is TRBD1 (6 bases). The V end lost 3 bases, the J end lost 1 base, and 15 bases lay between the germline ends. In germline, CDR1 is SGHTS, CDR2 YDEGEE. The CDR3 consists of 16 residues.

V gene TRBV6-5 combines with J gene TRBJ1-5; possibly TRBD1 for D (5 bases). The germline CDR1 and CDR2 sequences are MNHEY and SVGAGI. The CDR3 extends over 14 amino acids. V was trimmed by 5 bases and J by 4 bases, leaving 12 bases between them. CDR3 coding DNA: TGTGCCAGCAGTAGAGGCAGGGAAAATCAGCCCCAGCATTTT. This codes for CASSRGRENQPQHF.